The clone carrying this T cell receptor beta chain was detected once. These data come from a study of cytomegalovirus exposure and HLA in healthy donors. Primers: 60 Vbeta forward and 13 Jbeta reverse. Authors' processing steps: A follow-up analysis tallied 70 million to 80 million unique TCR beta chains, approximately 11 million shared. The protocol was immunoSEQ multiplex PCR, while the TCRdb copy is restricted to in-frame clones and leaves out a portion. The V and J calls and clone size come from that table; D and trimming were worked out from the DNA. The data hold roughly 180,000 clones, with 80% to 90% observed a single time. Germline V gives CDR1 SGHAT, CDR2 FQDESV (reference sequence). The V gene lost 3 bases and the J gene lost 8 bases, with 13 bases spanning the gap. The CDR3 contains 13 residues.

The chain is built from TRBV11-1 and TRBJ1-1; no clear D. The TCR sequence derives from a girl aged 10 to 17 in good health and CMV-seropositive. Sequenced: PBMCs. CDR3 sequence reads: CASSFIAADEAFF. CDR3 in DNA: TGTGCCAGCAGCTTTATTGCGGCAGACGAAGCTTTCTTT.